These T cell receptor beta chains were read from a single sample in a study of CD8 T cells in ankylosing spondylitis. TCRdb independently ran MiXCR on the 5' RACE reads; one entry per CDR3 protein. The sample has a few hundred thousand distinct CDR3 sequences, more than 9% seen once. Sequenced input: blood, either unsorted or a sorted T cell fraction (not recorded which). The receptors shown here come from a male donor with ankylosing spondylitis or in good health (not recorded which). The CDR3 runs from the conserved cysteine through the conserved F or W. A D gene is named only where the DNA matches it firmly. The listing skips clone size in some rows; elsewhere it reads once, few, many or a size class.

v_call,d_call,clone_size,j_call,cdr3_nt,cdr3_aa
TRBV28,TRBD1,NA,TRBJ2-7,TGTGCCAGCAGTTCTCCCGGACAGGGTCTCCACGAGCAGTACTTC,CASSSPGQGLHEQYF
TRBV7-9,TRBD1,few,TRBJ2-7,TGTGCCAGCACCCGGGACAGCTCCTACGAGCAGTACTTC,CASTRDSSYEQYF
TRBV3-1,TRBD2,NA,TRBJ2-4,TGTGCCAGCAGCCAAGACAGCGGGGTGGGCATTCAGTACTTC,CASSQDSGVGIQYF
TRBV20-1,NA,once,TRBJ2-1,TGCAGTGCTAGAGGAGGGCAGGGAAGTCTCTACAATGAGCAGTTCTTC,CSARGGQGSLYNEQFF
TRBV2,TRBD2,many,TRBJ2-3,TGTGCCAGCAGTGCTCTAGCGGGGGGGCATACGCAGTATTTT,CASSALAGGHTQYF
TRBV7-2,NA,NA,TRBJ2-1,TGTGCCAGCAGCTTATTTCTTCGCGACGGGGAGCAGTTCTTC,CASSLFLRDGEQFF
TRBV5-1,NA,many,TRBJ1-3,TGCGCCAGCAGCTTGGCTCAGCCGGGGCGGGCAGGAAACACCATATATTTT,CASSLAQPGRAGNTIYF
TRBV5-1,TRBD2,NA,TRBJ2-2,TGCGCCAGCAGCTGGACTAGCGGGAGTAACACCGGGGAGCTGTTTTTT,CASSWTSGSNTGELFF
TRBV20-1,NA,many,TRBJ1-1,TGCAGTGCATACGAAAGGAACACTGAAGCTTTCTTT,CSAYERNTEAFF
TRBV5-1,NA,many,TRBJ2-3,TGCGCCAGCAGCTTACCGGGACTGAGCACAGATACGCAGTATTTT,CASSLPGLSTDTQYF
TRBV29-1,NA,many,TRBJ1-5,TGCAGCGCTACTACAGAAAACAATCAGCCCCAGCATTTT,CSATTENNQPQHF
TRBV14,TRBD2,many,TRBJ2-3,TGTGCCAGCAGCAACCTTCTCTCACTAGCGGCTCCAGATACGCAGTATTTT,CASSNLLSLAAPDTQYF
TRBV20-1,NA,few,TRBJ1-1,TGCAACCCGGCGGACAACCGCAACACTGAAGCTTTCTTT,CNPADNRNTEAFF
TRBV28,NA,few,TRBJ2-7,TGTGCCAGCAGAATCACCTCAGGGACACAGGACCCCTACGAGCAGTACTTC,CASRITSGTQDPYEQYF
TRBV20-1,TRBD1,many,TRBJ1-6,TGCAGTGCTAGATCTACAGGGGGTACTTCACCCCTCCACTTT,CSARSTGGTSPLHF
TRBV12-3/TRBV12-4,NA,many,TRBJ1-4,TGTGCCAGCAGTTGGGGGAGGCGTGAAAAACTGTTTTTT,CASSWGRREKLFF
TRBV7-2,NA,many,TRBJ1-1,TGTGCCAGCAGCGGGCTCTTCGTGTATGGGGTCAACACTGAAGCTTTCTTT,CASSGLFVYGVNTEAFF
TRBV15,NA,many,TRBJ2-4,TGTGCCACCAGCAGAGATGTTTCCTATGGGTCAGTAATCATTCAGTACTTC,CATSRDVSYGSVIIQYF
TRBV7-2,NA,NA,TRBJ2-7,TGTGCCAGCAGTAAAGGGAGGACAGGCTCCTACGAGCAGTACTTC,CASSKGRTGSYEQYF
TRBV12-3/TRBV12-4,NA,many,TRBJ1-1,TGTGCCAGCAGCCCAGGTTGGCAGGGGATGAACACTGAAGCTTTCTTT,CASSPGWQGMNTEAFF
TRBV18,TRBD2,few,TRBJ2-7,TGTGCCAGCTCACGCGGGGGGAACTTAAACGAGCAGTACTTC,CASSRGGNLNEQYF
TRBV28,NA,many,TRBJ1-1,TGTGCCAGCAGTTTACTCCCCCCCGCCAACACTGAAGCTTTCTTT,CASSLLPPANTEAFF
TRBV7-2,NA,many,TRBJ1-4,TGTGCCAGCAGCGAGACACTATCTACGGGTAAACTGTTTTTT,CASSETLSTGKLFF
TRBV20-1,NA,many,TRBJ2-2,TGCAGTGCTAGACCCCCAGGGTCGAACACCGGGGAGCTGTTTTTT,CSARPPGSNTGELFF
TRBV2,NA,NA,TRBJ2-1,TGTGCCAGCAGCTCAACTCAGACTGGAAAGCAGTTCTTC,CASSSTQTGKQFF
TRBV5-1,NA,many,TRBJ1-2,TGCGCCAGCAGCTTGTTCCCGACGGCTACCTATGGCTACACCTTC,CASSLFPTATYGYTF
TRBV20-1,TRBD1,many,TRBJ1-1,TGCAGTGCTAGAAGTCCAGGGGGCGCGAGGACTGAAGCTTTCTTT,CSARSPGGARTEAFF
TRBV20-1,NA,many,TRBJ1-6,TGCAGTGCTAGCTCCACCGAATATAATTCACCCCTCCACTTT,CSASSTEYNSPLHF
TRBV5-1,NA,many,TRBJ1-6,TGCGCCAGCAGCTTGGTGGTACAGGGTGGAGATTCACCCCTCCACTTT,CASSLVVQGGDSPLHF
TRBV12-3/TRBV12-4,NA,many,TRBJ1-6,TGTGCCAGTACTACATTGGCGGGGAATTCACCCCTCCACTTT,CASTTLAGNSPLHF
TRBV6-2/TRBV6-3,NA,few,TRBJ2-1,TGTGCCAGCAGCCAAGAGGACCTTCTCCTTGGGGAGCAGTTCTTC,CASSQEDLLLGEQFF
TRBV12-3/TRBV12-4,TRBD1,many,TRBJ2-2,TGTGCCAGCAGCCCGGGACAGGTGGGATCCGGGGAGCTGTTTTTT,CASSPGQVGSGELFF
TRBV7-8,NA,many,TRBJ1-5,TGTGCCAGCAGCTTACAGCGACGCAATCAGCCCCAGCATTTT,CASSLQRRNQPQHF
TRBV5-6,TRBD2,NA,TRBJ2-3,TGTGCCAGCAGCCTGTCTCTCGGGGGGGCGGGTACAGATACGCAGTATTTT,CASSLSLGGAGTDTQYF
TRBV27,TRBD1,many,TRBJ1-3,TGTGCCAGCCGGGACAGCTCTGGAAACACCATATATTTT,CASRDSSGNTIYF
TRBV12-3/TRBV12-4,TRBD1,many,TRBJ1-5,TGTGCCAGCAGTCCACGGGGACAGGGGGCGAGCCAGCCCCAGCATTTT,CASSPRGQGASQPQHF
TRBV5-1,TRBD1,many,TRBJ2-7,TGCGCCAGCACCCTGGGGGGACAGGGTATATACGAGCAGTACTTC,CASTLGGQGIYEQYF
TRBV11-2,TRBD2,NA,TRBJ2-5,TGTGCCAGCAGCACGGGCGGGGGGACCCAGTACTTC,CASSTGGGTQYF
TRBV5-1,NA,few,TRBJ1-1,TGCGCCAGCAGCATGGACGGCTCCGGCGGAGCTTTCTTT,CASSMDGSGGAFF
TRBV27,NA,few,TRBJ2-2,TGTGCCAGCAGTTTTAACTTAGGTGTACTTGACACCGGGGAGCTGTTTTTT,CASSFNLGVLDTGELFF
TRBV20-1,NA,NA,TRBJ2-5,TGCTTCTGGGGCCCGGCTCCGGGCCAAGAGACCCAGTACTTC,CFWGPAPGQETQYF
TRBV7-7,NA,NA,TRBJ2-5,TGTGCTAGCAGCTTACGGTTCGGGACGAGCGAGACCCAGTACTTC,CASSLRFGTSETQYF
TRBV28,TRBD2,few,TRBJ2-5,TGTGCCAGCAGTCAGCGGGGAAGCCCCCAAGAGACCCAGTACTTC,CASSQRGSPQETQYF